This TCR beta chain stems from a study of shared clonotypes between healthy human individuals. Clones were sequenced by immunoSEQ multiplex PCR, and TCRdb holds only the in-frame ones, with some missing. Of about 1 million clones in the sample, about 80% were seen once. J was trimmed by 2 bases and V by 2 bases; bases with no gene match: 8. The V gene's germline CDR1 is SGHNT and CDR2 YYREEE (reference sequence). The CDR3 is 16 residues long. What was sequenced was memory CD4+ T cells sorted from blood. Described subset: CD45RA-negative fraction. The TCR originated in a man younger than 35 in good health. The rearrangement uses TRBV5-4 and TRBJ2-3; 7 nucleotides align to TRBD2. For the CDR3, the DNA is TGTGCCAGCAGCTTCTACTCCGGGACTACCACAGATACGCAGTATTTT. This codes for CASSFYSGTTTDTQYF.